This T cell receptor (beta chain) emerged from a study of shared clonotypes between healthy human individuals (TCRdb year 2020). About the investigation overall: A few men and two women, aged 18 to 49 years, made up the cohort. For each donor, CD4 naive and CD4 memory were each given three plates, CD8 naive was given two plates, and CD8 memory was given one plate. To estimate repertoire size and how much clonotypes are shared between individuals, the study performed deep sequencing of blood TCR repertoires from roughly five healthy adults. To increase sequencing depth and limit assay-specific biases, TCR repertoire library preparation and sequencing were carried out by different laboratories using diverse techniques. Each donor's leukapheresis produced roughly between about 0.8 and 10 billion PBMCs.

This clone has more than one count but fewer than ten. Its recognized antigen is unknown. Per-base qualities were not stored, and no clone one base away is much larger. On the study overall, not on this receptor specifically: The small number of donors limited the genetic and exposure-history diversity represented. Clonotypes shared by all four sorted-subset donors showed higher generation probabilities than non-shared clonotypes. Estimated clonotype richness was generally larger for naive than for memory subsets. Rarefaction of sorted-subset datasets indicated incomplete sequencing despite the large sequencing depth. Across a few donors, approximately 4.9% of naive CD4, 3.5% of naive CD8, 2% to 2.5% of memory CD4, and roughly 0.41% of memory CD8 clonotypes were shared. Only blood was sampled, and tissue TCR repertoires likely differ from those in blood. Pairwise subsampling indicated that sequencing depth was expected to affect the degree of clonotype sharing among donors.

Using the deep immunoSEQ assay, TCR CDR3 regions were amplified from genomic DNA by multiplex PCR. For each cell subset, the extracted genomic DNA was distributed evenly across all wells of several immunoSEQ 96-well plates, and each plate served as one replicate. For sorted subsets, 150 to 250 ng of genomic DNA, equivalent to some 30,000 T cell genomes, went into each replicate PCR. The purified libraries were quantified using a Qubit 3.0 fluorometer, sized with a Bioanalyzer 2100, and then quantified again using the KAPA Library Quantification kit. Every immunoSEQ 96-well plate was sequenced on a separate single-read 150-cycle Illumina NextSeq 550 flow cell. In the source study's methods: Because only junctional sequences without quality scores were contained in the immunoSEQ output, filtering matching that applied to full-length reads could not be performed. To assign V/J genes and CDR3, sequences were annotated against IMGT germline references using PyIR, a Python wrapper for IgBLAST v1.9. Reads were filtered out if the reads had weak V/J assignments (E-value above 1e-6), no CDR3, stop codons, out-of-frame junctions, or ambiguous translated residues. V3J clonotypes were defined as sequences sharing the same inferred V gene, J gene, and CDR3 amino acid sequence. Percentage overlap between repertoires was computed as shared unique clonotypes divided by the size of the smaller repertoire. Richness of each repertoire was evaluated using RTK rarefaction, the Chao1 estimator, and Recon v2.1 estimates of unobserved clonotypes. Generation probabilities for all TCRbeta clonotypes obtained by the gDNA method from four donors were computed using OLGA. TCRdb's version of the immuneACCESS table is confined to in-frame rearrangements and falls short of the full clone set. An unresolved V gene accounts for under half of the shortfall where checked; the remainder is of unknown origin. Clone size and the V and J calls come from that table; the DNA yielded D and trimming. The sample table contains about 710,000 clones; only one count was recorded for approximately 77% of them. The ten largest clones capture 1.8% of the sample.

Donors were healthy HIV-negative adults with no recently reported acute infections or vaccinations. Only Caucasian adults living in Nashville, Tennessee, USA were represented among the donors. CD4+ T cells were enriched by magnetic negative selection, after which naive cells were positively selected on CD45RA and the negative fraction was taken as the memory subset. After blood collection by leukapheresis, PBMCs were isolated using Ficoll-Histopaque density gradient centrifugation and then cryopreserved in the vapor phase of liquid nitrogen. Purity and quantity of every magnetically sorted T cell population were checked by analytical flow cytometry. Genomic DNA was isolated from every sorted fraction and measured by UV absorbance on a Nanodrop 2000c. The CDR3 goes from the cysteine to the phenylalanine over 13 residues. The only DNA kept is the CDR3, 39 bases in frame from the first base. Looking up the germline V gene (reference sequence) yields CDR1 SGHNT and CDR2 YYREEE. V is clipped by 8 bases and J by 7 bases, and the sequence between their germline boundaries is 19 bases long.

The sample was memory CD4+ T cells sorted from blood. According to the study, the label for this sample's cell subset or site signals: CD45RA-negative fraction. The chain is assembled from TRBV5-4 and TRBJ2-7, with the D segment possibly TRBD1 or TRBD2, each aligning over 5 bases. The clonotype originates from a woman aged 25 to 39 in good health. The nucleotide sequence is TGTGCCAGTACACGGGGCCAAGCCCGAGAGCAGTACTTC. Its amino acids are CASTRGQAREQYF. The CDR3 plus the reference TRBV5-4 and TRBJ2-7 genes for the other parts give the full variable domain: ETGVTQSPTHLIKTRGQQVTLRCSSQSGHNTVSWYQQALGQGPQFIFQYYREEENGRGNFPPRFSGLQFPNYSSELNVNALELDDSALYLCASTRGQAREQYFGPGTRLTVT.